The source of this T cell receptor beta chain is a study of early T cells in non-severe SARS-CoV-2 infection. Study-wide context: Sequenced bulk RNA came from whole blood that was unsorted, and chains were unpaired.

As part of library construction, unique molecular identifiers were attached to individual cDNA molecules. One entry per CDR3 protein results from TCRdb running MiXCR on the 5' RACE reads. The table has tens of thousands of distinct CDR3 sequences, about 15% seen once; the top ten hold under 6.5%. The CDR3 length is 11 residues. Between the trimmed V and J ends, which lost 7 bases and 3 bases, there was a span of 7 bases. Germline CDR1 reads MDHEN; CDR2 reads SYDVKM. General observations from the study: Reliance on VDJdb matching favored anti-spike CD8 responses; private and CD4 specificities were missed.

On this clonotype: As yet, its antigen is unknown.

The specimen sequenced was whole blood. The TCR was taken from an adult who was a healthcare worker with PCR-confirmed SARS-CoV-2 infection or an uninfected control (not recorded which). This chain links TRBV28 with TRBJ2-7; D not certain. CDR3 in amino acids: CASISRYEQYF. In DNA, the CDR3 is TGTGCCAGCATAAGTCGCTACGAGCAGTACTTC.